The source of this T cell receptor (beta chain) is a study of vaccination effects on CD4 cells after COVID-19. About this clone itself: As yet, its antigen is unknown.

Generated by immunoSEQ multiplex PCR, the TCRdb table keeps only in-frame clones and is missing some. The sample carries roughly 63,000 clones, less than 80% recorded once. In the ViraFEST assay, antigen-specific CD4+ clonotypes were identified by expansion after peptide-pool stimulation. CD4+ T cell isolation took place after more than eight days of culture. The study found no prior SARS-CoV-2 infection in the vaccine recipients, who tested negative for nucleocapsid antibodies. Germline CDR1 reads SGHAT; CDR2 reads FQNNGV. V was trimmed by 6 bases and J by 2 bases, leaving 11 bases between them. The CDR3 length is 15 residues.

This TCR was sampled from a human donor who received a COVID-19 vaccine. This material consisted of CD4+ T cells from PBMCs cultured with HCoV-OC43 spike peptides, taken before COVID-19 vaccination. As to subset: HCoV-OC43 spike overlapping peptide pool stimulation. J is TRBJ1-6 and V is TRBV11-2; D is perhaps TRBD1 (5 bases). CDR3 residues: CASSPGLAYNSPLHF. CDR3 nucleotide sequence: TGTGCCAGCAGTCCAGGGTTAGCCTATAATTCACCCCTCCACTTT. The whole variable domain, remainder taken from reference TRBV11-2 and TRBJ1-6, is EAGVAQSPRYKIIEKRQSVAFWCNPISGHATLYWYQQILGQGPKLLIQFQNNGVVDDSQLPKDRFSAERLKGVDSTLKIQPAKLEDSAVYLCASSPGLAYNSPLHFGNGTRLTVT.